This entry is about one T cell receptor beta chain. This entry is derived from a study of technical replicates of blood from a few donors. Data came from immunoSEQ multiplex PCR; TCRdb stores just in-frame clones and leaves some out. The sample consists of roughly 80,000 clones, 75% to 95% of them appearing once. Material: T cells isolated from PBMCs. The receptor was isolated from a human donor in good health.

CDR3 nucleotide sequence: TGTGCCAGCAGCCAAGTAGGGGCGGAACCTCGCACCGGGGAGCTGTTTTTT. Its protein is CASSQVGAEPRTGELFF. J is TRBJ2-2 and V is TRBV14, with D maybe TRBD1 (5 bases). From germline, CDR1 is SGHDN and CDR2 FVKESK. The CDR3 sequence is 17 residues long. The V gene lost 1 base and the J gene lost 4 bases, with 16 bases spanning the gap.